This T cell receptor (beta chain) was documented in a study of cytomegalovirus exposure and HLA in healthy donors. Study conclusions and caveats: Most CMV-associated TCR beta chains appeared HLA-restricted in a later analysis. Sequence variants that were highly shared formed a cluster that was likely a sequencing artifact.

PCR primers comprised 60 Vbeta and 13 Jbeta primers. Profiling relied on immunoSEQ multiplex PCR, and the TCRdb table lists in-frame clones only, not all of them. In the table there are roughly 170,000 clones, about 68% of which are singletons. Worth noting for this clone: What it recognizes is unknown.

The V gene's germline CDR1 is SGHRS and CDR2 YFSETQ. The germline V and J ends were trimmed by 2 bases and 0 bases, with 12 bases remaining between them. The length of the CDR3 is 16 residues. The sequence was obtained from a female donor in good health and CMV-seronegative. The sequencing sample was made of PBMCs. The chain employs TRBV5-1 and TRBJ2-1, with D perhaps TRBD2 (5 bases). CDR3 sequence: CASSFKRYSSYNEQFF. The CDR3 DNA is TGCGCCAGCAGCTTCAAGCGGTATAGCTCCTACAATGAGCAGTTCTTC.